A single sample gave rise to the 21 T cell receptor beta chains below, sequenced in a study of Ad26.COV2.S vaccination and SARS-CoV-2 variants. Only in-frame clones appear in the TCRdb table, and some are missing; sequencing was by immunoSEQ multiplex PCR. The sample shows about 680,000 clones, roughly 90% of them seen only once. This sample's treatment: 15 to 20 received Ad26.COV2.S at low or high dose, single or two shots; roughly 5 received placebo; per-sample allocation not given. Collection of the samples took place on day 63 after the first injection of vaccine or placebo. This sample comprised peripheral blood, obtained in a trial of Ad26.COV2.S vaccine versus placebo. Receptor source: a person aged 18-65 years who received the Ad26.COV2.S COVID-19 vaccine or a placebo.

This sequence joins TRBV28 and TRBJ1-2; perhaps TRBD1 as D (5 bases). From germline, CDR1 is MDHEN and CDR2 SYDVKM. The CDR3 contains 12 residues. The germline V and J ends were trimmed by 5 bases and 8 bases, with 12 bases remaining between them. In DNA, the CDR3 is TGTGCCAGCAGTCAGGGAAATAGGGGCTACACCTTC. This encodes CASSQGNRGYTF.

The CDR3 protein is CASGVEQYF. In DNA, the CDR3 is TGCGCTTCAGGGGTCGAGCAGTACTTC. V is TRBV10-2 and J is TRBJ2-7, with D tentatively TRBD1 (6 bases). There are 9 residues in the CDR3. Germline-derived CDR1 and CDR2 are WSHSY and SAAADI.

The chain employs TRBV27 and TRBJ2-2; a possible D gene is TRBD1 (7 bases). This CDR3 contains 17 residues. Trimming took 2 bases from V and 2 from J, leaving 15 bases between them. From germline, CDR1 is MNHEY and CDR2 SMNVEV (reference sequence). For the CDR3, the DNA is TGTGCCAGCAGTTTAGGGCACAGGGGAGGTAACACCGGGGAGCTGTTTTTT. Translating gives CASSLGHRGGNTGELFF.

The genes are TRBV19 and TRBJ1-4; D may be TRBD1 (5 bases). Germline CDR1 LNHDA, CDR2 SQIVND (reference sequence). Trimming left V 6 bases short and J 5 bases short, with 13 bases between. The CDR3 covers 14 residues. CDR3 nucleotides: TGTGCCAGTAGACCGGGACCCGAAAATGAAAAACTGTTTTTT. Translating it yields CASRPGPENEKLFF.

This clone was seen once. This chain uses TRBV7-2 with TRBJ2-3; D could derive from TRBD1 or TRBD2 (5 bases each). Germline V gives CDR1 SGHTA, CDR2 FQGNSA. V was clipped by 7 bases and J by 8 bases, with 25 bases between them. CDR3 size: 16 residues. This CDR3 is CASNQGAARPQGTQYF. The CDR3 DNA is TGTGCCAGCAACCAGGGAGCGGCGCGCCCGCAGGGTACGCAGTATTTT.

V gene TRBV4-2 combines with J gene TRBJ2-3; possibly TRBD2 for D (5 bases). This CDR3 has 18 amino acids. Germline lookup yields CDR1 LGHNA and CDR2 YNFKEQ. Trimming shortened V by 6 bases and J by 0 bases, and 22 bases separated the two germline ends. CDR3 sequence (DNA): TGTGCCAGCAGACCCGTGGGAGCGGAGACTGCTAGCACAGATACGCAGTATTTT. Encoded protein: CASRPVGAETASTDTQYF.

This clone was observed a handful of times. The chain is built from TRBV2 and TRBJ2-7; D gene uncertain. Germline CDR1 SNHLY, CDR2 FYNNEI. CDR3 size: 11 residues. V gave up 7 bases and J gave up 1 base, with 5 bases separating them. The CDR3 loop is CASTESYEQYF. The CDR3 DNA reads TGTGCCAGCACCGAGTCCTACGAGCAGTACTTC.

The J gene is TRBJ1-4, the V gene TRBV7-3; a weak D match, TRBD1 (6 bases). CDR3 length: 14 residues. Trimming took 5 bases from V and 5 from J, leaving 12 bases between them. The germline CDR1 and CDR2 sequences are SGHTA and FQGTGA. CDR3 DNA sequence: TGTGCCAGCAGCCTAGGACAGAGAAATGAAAAACTGTTTTTT. It encodes CASSLGQRNEKLFF.

The CDR3 is CASSLRSGVNEQFF. As DNA, the CDR3 is TGTGCCAGCAGCTTAAGGAGCGGGGTCAATGAGCAGTTCTTC. This chain joins TRBV11-3 and TRBJ2-1; TRBD2 aligns across 7 bases. Germline V gene data show CDR1 as SGHNT and CDR2 as YENEEA. This CDR3 spans 14 amino acids. The J segment lost 6 bases and the V segment lost 2 bases, leaving 4 bases of the junction unmatched. Looking up the rest from reference TRBV11-3 and TRBJ2-1 gives the full variable domain: EAGVVQSPRYKIIEKKQPVAFWCNPISGHNTLYWYLQNLGQGPELLIRYENEEAVDDSQLPKDRFSAERLKGVDSTLKIQPAELGDSAVYLCASSLRSGVNEQFFGPGTRLTVL.

Regarding this clone: Distinct nucleotide sequences in the sample also encode this CDR3. This sequence joins TRBV7-9 and TRBJ1-6; 7 positions match TRBD1. Trimming at V came to 2 bases and at J to 7 bases, leaving 5 bases not matched to a gene. The CDR3 covers 15 residues. CDR1 is SEHNR, CDR2 FQNEAQ, per germline (reference sequence). This CDR3 reads CASSLRTGENSPLHF. The DNA of the CDR3 is TGTGCCAGCAGCTTACGCACAGGGGAAAATTCACCCCTCCACTTT.

This rearrangement joins TRBV10-1 to TRBJ2-3; 7 bases are shared with TRBD1. After removal of 0 bases from V and 3 bases from J, the junction contained 12 bases not matched to a gene. The CDR3 runs to 18 residues. Germline V lookup: CDR1 WNHNN, CDR2 SYGVQD (reference sequence). The CDR3 loop is CASSESTGNRGGTDTQYF. CDR3 sequence (DNA): TGCGCCAGCAGTGAGTCCACGGGTAACAGGGGCGGGACAGATACGCAGTATTTT.

The chain joins TRBV5-5 to TRBJ1-4; D unclear. CDR1 SGHKS and CDR2 YYEKEE come from the germline V gene (reference sequence). Trimming removed 4 bases from V and 7 bases from J, with 17 bases in between. This CDR3 is built from 15 residues. This CDR3 reads CASSRAGIRGEKLFF. The CDR3, as DNA: TGTGCCAGCAGCCGAGCCGGGATCCGGGGTGAAAAACTGTTTTTT.

The chain combines TRBV7-2 with TRBJ1-1, with 8 bases matching TRBD1. Germline V gene data show CDR1 as SGHTA and CDR2 as FQGNSA. V was clipped by 5 bases and J by 8 bases; unmatched bases: 1. The CDR3 sequence is 11 residues long. The CDR3 nucleotides are TGTGCCAGCAGCGACAGGGGCGAAGCTTTCTTT. Amino acids: CASSDRGEAFF.

V and J are TRBV19 and TRBJ2-5; weak D call: TRBD1 (6 bases). Germline CDR1 reads LNHDA; CDR2 reads SQIVND (reference sequence). The CDR3 is 12 amino acids. Trimming took off 4 bases at V and 6 bases at J, with 9 bases between the two ends. CDR3 amino acids: CASSTDRQTQYF. In nucleotides, the CDR3 is TGTGCCAGTAGTACCGACAGGCAGACCCAGTACTTC.

This clone was observed a single time. J is TRBJ2-1 and V is TRBV6-2 or TRBV6-3, with 8 bases lining up with TRBD1. With 4 bases clipped from V and 7 bases from J, the junction kept 12 bases outside the gene matches. The germline V gene encodes CDR1 MNHEY and CDR2 SVGEGT. The CDR3 is 16 residues long. For the CDR3, the DNA is TGTGCCAGCAGTTTAGCGCGACAGGGGAGAGGGAATGAGCAGTTCTTC. It translates to CASSLARQGRGNEQFF.

V is TRBV5-4 and J is TRBJ2-7, with a possible D match to TRBD2 (5 bases). This CDR3 contains 13 residues. V was cut by 1 base and J by 7 bases, with 12 bases left in between. Germline V gene sequence: CDR1 SGHNT, CDR2 YYREEE (reference sequence). CDR3 nucleotide sequence: TGTGCCAGCAGCTTGACCTTAGCGAGGGAGCAGTACTTC. Its translation: CASSLTLAREQYF.

This chain links TRBV30 with TRBJ1-5; D possibly corresponds to TRBD1 (6 bases). Trimming took off 2 bases at V and 1 base at J, with 9 bases between the two ends. Germline V gene sequence: CDR1 GTSNPN, CDR2 SVGIG (reference sequence). CDR3 length: 14 residues. The chain's CDR3 is CAWSPGQSNQPQHF. The DNA of the CDR3 is TGTGCCTGGAGTCCCGGACAGAGCAATCAGCCCCAGCATTTT.

CDR3 amino acids: CASSVPIGSNTEAFF. CDR3 nucleotide sequence: TGTGCCAGCAGTGTCCCGATTGGATCGAACACTGAAGCTTTCTTT. The chain carries TRBV25-1 and TRBJ1-1; the D is unclear. V was cut by 4 bases and J by 1 base, with 13 bases left in between. The germline V gene has CDR1 MGHDK and CDR2 SYGVNS. The CDR3 spans 15 residues. Full variable domain (outside the CDR3, taken from reference TRBV25-1 and TRBJ1-1): EADIYQTPRYLVIGTGKKITLECSQTMGHDKMYWYQQDPGMELHLIHYSYGVNSTEKGDLSSESTVSRIRTEHFPLTLESARPSHTSQYLCASSVPIGSNTEAFFGQGTRLTVV.

This clone was picked up one time. CDR3 DNA: TGTGCTAGTGGGGGAAACCCCTACAATGAGCAGTTCTTC. Translating it yields CASGGNPYNEQFF. The rearrangement links TRBV12-5 to TRBJ2-1; D is unresolved. CDR3 length: 13 residues. Between the trimmed V and J ends, which lost 6 bases and 2 bases, there was a span of 8 bases. Germline values: CDR1 LGHNT, CDR2 FRNRAP.

The V gene is TRBV19, the J gene TRBJ1-5; 7 bases agree with TRBD1. V lost 4 bases, J lost 5 bases, and 8 bases stayed unmatched. CDR3 length equals 15 residues. Germline CDR1 is LNHDA and CDR2 is SQIVND (reference sequence). This CDR3 is CASSTQQGLYQPQHF. The CDR3 nucleotides are TGTGCCAGTAGTACGCAACAGGGGTTGTATCAGCCCCAGCATTTT.

The rearrangement links TRBV7-6 to TRBJ2-7; a possible D gene is TRBD2 (5 bases). Germline values: CDR1 SGHVS, CDR2 FNYEAQ. This CDR3 is 16 amino acids long. With 1 base removed from V and 4 bases from J, the gap between germline ends came to 17 bases. CDR3 DNA: TGTGCCAGCAGCTTAGAGGGTGGAGAGGGATGGTACGAGCAGTACTTC. This gives the protein CASSLEGGEGWYEQYF.